This is a list of T cell receptor beta chains from one sample in a study of T cell changes during pregnancy in multiple sclerosis. Assay: immunoSEQ multiplex PCR; the TCRdb copy retains only in-frame clones and omits some. The sample yields about 25,000 clones, approximately 86% seen once. The material sequenced was CD4+ T cells from peripheral blood mononuclear cells, taken in the second trimester of pregnancy. The receptors come from a female donor in good health, enrolled as a control in a pregnancy study. The CDR3 runs from the conserved cysteine through the conserved F or W. Each record gives: CDR3 protein, CDR3 DNA, clone size, V gene, J gene, D gene. D genes are given only for firm matches. Clone size is shown for a subset of rows, as once, few, many or a class of expanded clone.

CASSPTGTQNTEAFF	TGTGCCAGCAGCCCCACCGGGACTCAGAACACTGAAGCTTTCTTT	-	TRBV5-8	TRBJ1-1	-
CASSLSSWGAGRGELFF	TGTGCCAGCAGTTTATCGAGCTGGGGAGCGGGGCGAGGGGAGCTGTTTTTT	-	TRBV27	TRBJ2-2	TRBD2
CASGAQGISGNTIYF	TGTGCCAGCGGGGCACAGGGGATCTCTGGAAACACCATATATTTT	-	TRBV2	TRBJ1-3	TRBD1
CASSVTGTGGDTEAFF	TGTGCCAGTAGTGTGACCGGGACAGGGGGAGACACTGAAGCTTTCTTT	-	TRBV19	TRBJ1-1	TRBD1
CASSLRRGGVNEKLFF	TGTGCCAGCAGCTTACGACGCGGGGGCGTTAATGAAAAACTGTTTTTT	-	TRBV7-6	TRBJ1-4	-
CASSSPGQGSYEQYF	TGTGCCAGCAGTTCACCGGGACAGGGATCCTACGAGCAGTACTTC	few	TRBV28	TRBJ2-7	TRBD1
CASIRQGSTLAFF	TGTGCCAGTATTCGACAGGGGTCTACGTTGGCTTTCTTT	-	TRBV19	TRBJ1-1	TRBD1
CASSRGLAGGFGEQYF	TGTGCCAGCAGCCGGGGACTAGCGGGAGGGTTTGGCGAGCAGTACTTC	-	TRBV13	TRBJ2-7	TRBD2
CASSAGATPQETQYF	TGTGCCAGCAGCGCAGGGGCGACACCACAAGAGACCCAGTACTTC	-	TRBV11-2	TRBJ2-5	-
CASSVGGATNEKLFF	TGTGCCAGCAGCGTAGGAGGAGCAACTAATGAAAAACTGTTTTTT	-	TRBV9	TRBJ1-4	-
CASSTLTGGGGEKLFF	TGTGCCAGCAGCACATTAACAGGGGGAGGTGGGGAAAAACTGTTTTTT	-	TRBV11-2	TRBJ1-4	TRBD1
CASSKPTTNTYEQYF	TGTGCCAGCAGTAAACCGACGACTAATACCTACGAGCAGTACTTC	-	TRBV7-9	TRBJ2-7	-
CASSPGLSRDTQYF	TGTGCCAGCAGCCCTGGACTATCTAGGGATACGCAGTATTTT	-	TRBV7-3	TRBJ2-3	-
CASSRGGGYEQYF	TGCGCCAGCAGCCGGGGGGGCGGGTACGAGCAGTACTTC	-	TRBV4-3	TRBJ2-7	-
CASTRGGFTTGELFF	TGTGCCAGCACCCGGGGGGGCTTTACCACCGGGGAGCTGTTTTTT	-	TRBV11-2	TRBJ2-2	TRBD2
CASNSPGGPNTGELFF	TGTGCCAGCAACTCCCCGGGGGGGCCGAACACCGGGGAGCTGTTTTTT	once	TRBV28	TRBJ2-2	TRBD2
CASSLGGVGVTDTQYF	TGTGCCAGCAGCTTGGGAGGGGTCGGCGTCACAGATACGCAGTATTTT	-	TRBV7-9	TRBJ2-3	TRBD2
CASSSIGTTTNEKLFF	TGCGCCAGCAGCTCAATCGGGACTACAACTAATGAAAAACTGTTTTTT	few	TRBV5-1	TRBJ1-4	-
CAWSVPSAGFGREQYF	TGTGCCTGGAGTGTACCGAGCGCAGGGTTTGGCCGCGAGCAGTACTTC	-	TRBV30	TRBJ2-7	-
CASSPRGGEDEQFF	TGCGCCAGCAGCCCCCGGGGGGGGGAAGATGAGCAGTTCTTC	-	TRBV5-1	TRBJ2-1	TRBD2
CAWRNTGYGYTF	TGTGCCTGGAGGAATACAGGATACGGCTACACCTTC	-	TRBV30	TRBJ1-2	-
CASSAPRGTGWTTEAFF	TGTGCCAGCAGTGCCCCCCGCGGGACAGGTTGGACCACTGAAGCTTTCTTT	-	TRBV6-1	TRBJ1-1	TRBD1
CASSQFGGDSETQYF	TGCGCCAGCAGCCAATTTGGCGGTGATTCTGAGACCCAGTACTTC	-	TRBV4-1	TRBJ2-5	-
CASSQDLIAGDREQYF	TGTGCCAGCAGCCAAGATTTGATAGCGGGAGACAGGGAGCAGTACTTC	-	TRBV4-2	TRBJ2-5	TRBD2
CAWSAVLNTEAFF	TGTGCCTGGAGTGCGGTGCTGAACACTGAAGCTTTCTTT	-	TRBV30	TRBJ1-1	-
CSVATGVGNTIYF	TGCAGCGTTGCGACAGGGGTTGGAAACACCATATATTTT	-	TRBV29-1	TRBJ1-3	TRBD1
CASSPQTGDEETQYF	TGCGCCAGCAGTCCCCAGACAGGAGACGAAGAGACCCAGTACTTC	-	TRBV23-1	TRBJ2-5	-
CASSPRTGGDEKLFF	TGTGCCAGCAGCCCCCGGACAGGGGGGGATGAAAAACTGTTTTTT	once	TRBV7-6	TRBJ1-4	TRBD1
CASSSTSVRQFF	TGTGCCAGTAGTTCTACCTCGGTGCGGCAGTTCTTC	-	TRBV19	TRBJ2-1	-
CASSLGGQIYEQYF	TGTGCCAGCAGCTTGGGTGGGCAGATCTACGAGCAGTACTTC	-	TRBV7-8	TRBJ2-7	-
CASSALRGVGDTQYF	TGTGCCAGCAGTGCGCTACGGGGGGTAGGCGACACGCAGTATTTT	-	TRBV6-5	TRBJ2-3	TRBD2
CASSPYRVANEKLFF	TGTGCCAGCTCACCGTACAGGGTAGCTAATGAAAAACTGTTTTTT	-	TRBV18	TRBJ1-4	-
CASSLSRQGGTEAFF	TGCGCCAGCAGCTTGTCGAGACAGGGAGGCACTGAAGCTTTCTTT	-	TRBV5-1	TRBJ1-1	TRBD1
CASSLGLAGGDRSGTDTQYF	TGCGCCAGCAGCTTGGGACTAGCGGGAGGCGATAGGTCTGGCACAGATACGCAGTATTTT	-	TRBV5-1	TRBJ2-3	TRBD2
CASSPTEPNTEAFF	TGTGCCAGCAGCCCGACGGAGCCCAACACTGAAGCTTTCTTT	-	TRBV14	TRBJ1-1	-
CASSVGPSGTGELFF	TGTGCCAGCAGCGTAGGACCTAGCGGGACCGGGGAGCTGTTTTTT	-	TRBV9	TRBJ2-2	TRBD2
CASSSRVLAKNIQYF	TGTGCCAGCAGTTCCAGGGTTTTAGCCAAAAACATTCAGTACTTC	-	TRBV27	TRBJ2-4	-
CASSVHPPGVHTEAFF	TGTGCCAGCAGCGTACATCCCCCGGGAGTACACACTGAAGCTTTCTTT	-	TRBV9	TRBJ1-1	-
CASSLGGTAGEGYTF	TGTGCCAGCAGTTTAGGGGGGACAGCCGGGGAGGGCTACACCTTC	-	TRBV27	TRBJ1-2	TRBD1
CASSQGGGSGNTIYF	TGTGCCAGCAGTCAAGGGGGCGGCTCTGGAAACACCATATATTTT	-	TRBV28	TRBJ1-3	TRBD1
CASSPKALANEQYF	TGTGCCAGCTCTCCTAAAGCCCTAGCGAACGAGCAGTACTTC	-	TRBV18	TRBJ2-7	-
CASSLISGGAVGTDTQYF	TGTGCCAGCAGCTTGATAAGCGGGGGGGCGGTGGGCACAGATACGCAGTATTTT	-	TRBV5-6	TRBJ2-3	TRBD2
CASSPPTGTLETQYF	TGTGCCAGCTCACCACCGACAGGCACCCTCGAGACCCAGTACTTC	-	TRBV18	TRBJ2-5	-
CAPRDRNTEAFF	TGTGCCCCAAGGGACAGGAACACTGAAGCTTTCTTT	-	TRBV19	TRBJ1-1	TRBD1
CASSPGHEAFF	TGTGCCAGCTCACCAGGGCATGAAGCTTTCTTT	-	TRBV18	TRBJ1-1	-
CASGLRGGTEAFF	TGTGCCAGCGGACTACGTGGGGGCACTGAAGCTTTCTTT	-	TRBV7-3	TRBJ1-1	-
CASSYRAGAGGYTF	TGTGCCAGCAGTTACCGGGCAGGAGCGGGTGGCTACACCTTC	-	TRBV6-6	TRBJ1-2	-
CASSGTVLDTEAFF	TGTGCCAGCTCAGGAACAGTCCTGGACACTGAAGCTTTCTTT	-	TRBV18	TRBJ1-1	-
CASSIPPNTGELFF	TGTGCCAGTAGTATCCCCCCTAACACCGGGGAGCTGTTTTTT	-	TRBV19	TRBJ2-2	-
CAISVAGNADEQYF	TGTGCCATCAGTGTGGCGGGGAACGCGGACGAGCAGTACTTC	few	TRBV10-3	TRBJ2-7	-
CASSTQGTKNIQYF	TGTGCCAGCAGCACTCAGGGGACGAAAAACATTCAGTACTTC	-	TRBV6-1	TRBJ2-4	-
CASSLNPGGTGANVLTF	TGTGCCAGCAGCTTAAACCCCGGGGGGACTGGGGCCAACGTCCTGACTTTC	few	TRBV7-3	TRBJ2-6	TRBD2
CSVMGQGVTGELFF	TGCAGCGTGATGGGACAGGGGGTCACCGGGGAGCTGTTTTTT	-	TRBV29-1	TRBJ2-2	TRBD1
CASRSGGAYNEQFF	TGTGCCAGCAGAAGCGGGGGGGCATACAATGAGCAGTTCTTC	-	TRBV6-5	TRBJ2-1	TRBD2
CASSKDRGDEKLFF	TGTGCCAGCAGTAAGGACAGGGGCGATGAAAAACTGTTTTTT	-	TRBV2	TRBJ1-4	TRBD1
CASSVTSAVAEQYF	TGTGCCAGCAGCGTAACTAGCGCTGTTGCCGAGCAGTACTTC	-	TRBV9	TRBJ2-7	TRBD2
CASGRDSFADTQYF	TGTGCCAGCGGGAGGGACTCCTTCGCAGATACGCAGTATTTT	-	TRBV6-5	TRBJ2-3	TRBD2
CASSLGGASTDTQYF	TGCGCCAGCAGCTTGGGTGGGGCTAGCACAGATACGCAGTATTTT	-	TRBV5-1	TRBJ2-3	-